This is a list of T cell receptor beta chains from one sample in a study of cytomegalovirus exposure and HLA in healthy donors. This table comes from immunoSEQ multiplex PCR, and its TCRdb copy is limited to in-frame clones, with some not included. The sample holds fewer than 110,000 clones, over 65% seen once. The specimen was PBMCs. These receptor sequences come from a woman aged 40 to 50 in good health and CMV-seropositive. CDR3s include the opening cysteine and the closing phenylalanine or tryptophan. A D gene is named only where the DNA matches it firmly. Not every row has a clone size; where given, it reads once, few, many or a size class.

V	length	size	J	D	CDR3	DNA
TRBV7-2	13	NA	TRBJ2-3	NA	CASSPRLADTQYF	TGTGCCAGCAGCCCACGTTTAGCGGATACGCAGTATTTT
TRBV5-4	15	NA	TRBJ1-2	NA	CASSPKGGAGYGYTF	TGTGCCAGCAGCCCCAAGGGGGGGGCGGGCTATGGCTACACCTTC
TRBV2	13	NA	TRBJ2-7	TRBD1	CASSAGQGITRGF	TGTGCCAGCAGCGCGGGACAGGGGATCACCCGCGGCTTC
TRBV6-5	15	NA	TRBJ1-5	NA	CASSSTGHSNQPQHF	TGTGCCAGCAGTTCGACAGGCCACAGCAATCAGCCCCAGCATTTT
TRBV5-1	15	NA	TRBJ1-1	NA	CASSLEPRGLPEAFF	TGCGCCAGCAGCTTGGAGCCCCGAGGGCTACCTGAAGCTTTCTTT
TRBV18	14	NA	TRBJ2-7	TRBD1	CASSPRDSYYEQYF	TGTGCCAGCTCACCAAGGGACAGCTACTACGAGCAGTACTTC
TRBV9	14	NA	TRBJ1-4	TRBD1	CASSGGQLNEKLFF	TGTGCCAGCAGCGGGGGACAGCTTAATGAAAAACTGTTTTTT
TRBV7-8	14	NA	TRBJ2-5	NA	CASSTLSRSETQYF	TGTGCCAGCAGCACACTGTCTAGATCCGAGACCCAGTACTTC
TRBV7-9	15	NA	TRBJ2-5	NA	CASSLTLANQETQYF	TGTGCCAGCAGCTTAACCCTAGCAAACCAAGAGACCCAGTACTTC
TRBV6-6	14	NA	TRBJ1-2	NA	CASSGTMSHYGYTF	TGTGCCAGCAGTGGGACAATGTCTCACTATGGCTACACCTTC
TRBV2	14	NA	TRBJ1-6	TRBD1	CASTNRDRNSPLHF	TGTGCCAGCACCAACCGGGACAGAAATTCACCCCTCCACTTT
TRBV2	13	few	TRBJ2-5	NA	CASKIQAQETQYF	TGTGCCAGCAAAATCCAGGCACAAGAGACCCAGTACTTC
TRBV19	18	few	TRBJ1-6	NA	CASSIDPRNGGRNSPLHF	TGTGCCAGTAGTATAGACCCGAGGAACGGGGGGCGAAATTCACCCCTCCACTTT
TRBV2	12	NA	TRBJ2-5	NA	CASRDNQETQYF	TGTGCCAGCAGGGACAACCAAGAGACCCAGTACTTC
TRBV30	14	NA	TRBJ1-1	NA	CAWSLGHFNTEAFF	TGTGCCTGGAGTCTGGGACACTTTAACACTGAAGCTTTCTTT
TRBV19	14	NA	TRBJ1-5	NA	CASSGGYDNQPQHF	TGTGCCAGTAGTGGCGGCTATGACAATCAGCCCCAGCATTTT
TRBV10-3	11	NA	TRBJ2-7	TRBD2	CAISETGGQYF	TGTGCCATCAGTGAGACGGGGGGGCAGTACTTC
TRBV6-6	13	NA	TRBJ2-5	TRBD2	CASSDQRGETQYF	TGTGCCAGCAGTGACCAGCGGGGTGAGACCCAGTACTTC
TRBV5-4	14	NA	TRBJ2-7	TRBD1	CASSPPGQGSEQYF	TGTGCCAGCAGCCCTCCTGGACAGGGTAGCGAGCAGTACTTC
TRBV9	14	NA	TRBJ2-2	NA	CASSVTPNTGELFF	TGTGCCAGCAGCGTGACACCGAACACCGGGGAGCTGTTTTTT
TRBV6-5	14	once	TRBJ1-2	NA	CASSYGQGPYGYTF	TGTGCCAGCAGTTACGGTCAGGGGCCCTATGGCTACACCTTC
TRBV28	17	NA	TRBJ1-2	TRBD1	CASSLPLGQGENYGYTF	TGTGCCAGCAGTTTACCTTTGGGACAGGGCGAAAACTATGGCTACACCTTC
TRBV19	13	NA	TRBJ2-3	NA	CASSTGGTDTQYF	TGTGCCAGTAGTACCGGGGGCACAGATACGCAGTATTTT
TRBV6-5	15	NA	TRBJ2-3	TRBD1	CASREGAISTDTQYF	TGTGCCAGCAGAGAGGGGGCAATCAGCACAGATACGCAGTATTTT
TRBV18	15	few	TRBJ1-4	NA	CASSPRGGLDEKLFF	TGTGCCAGCTCACCACGCGGGGGGCTGGACGAAAAACTGTTTTTT
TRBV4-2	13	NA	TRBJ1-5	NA	CASSQEPDQPQHF	TGTGCCAGCAGCCAAGAACCAGATCAGCCCCAGCATTTT
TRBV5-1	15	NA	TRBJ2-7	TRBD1	CASSSLLTGGGEQYF	TGCGCCAGCAGCTCCCTGTTGACAGGGGGCGGCGAGCAGTACTTC
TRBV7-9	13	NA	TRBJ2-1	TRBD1	CASSLGNRGEQFF	TGTGCCAGCAGCTTAGGGAACAGGGGCGAGCAGTTCTTC
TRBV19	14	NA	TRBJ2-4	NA	CASSRHSSQNIQYF	TGTGCCAGTAGTCGACACTCTAGCCAAAACATTCAGTACTTC
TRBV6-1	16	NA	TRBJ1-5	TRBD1	CASSETPGQGRQPQHF	TGTGCCAGCAGTGAAACGCCGGGACAGGGACGGCAGCCCCAGCATTTT
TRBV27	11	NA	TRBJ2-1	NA	CASSFEGGLFF	TGTGCCAGCAGTTTTGAGGGAGGTTTGTTCTTC
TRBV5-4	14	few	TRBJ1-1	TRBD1	CASSFNRGRTEAFF	TGTGCCAGCAGCTTCAACAGGGGGCGGACTGAAGCTTTCTTT
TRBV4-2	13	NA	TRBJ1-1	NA	CASSQVLNTEAFF	TGTGCCAGCAGCCAAGTCCTAAACACTGAAGCTTTCTTT
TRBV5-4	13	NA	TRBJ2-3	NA	CASRTSSTDTQYF	TGTGCCAGCAGGACTTCTAGCACAGATACGCAGTATTTT
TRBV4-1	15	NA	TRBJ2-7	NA	CASSQDPQGNGEQYF	TGCGCCAGCAGCCAAGATCCGCAGGGGAACGGCGAGCAGTACTTC
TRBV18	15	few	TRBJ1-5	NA	CASSPGMDPGQPQHF	TGTGCCAGCTCACCAGGGATGGACCCGGGGCAGCCCCAGCATTTT
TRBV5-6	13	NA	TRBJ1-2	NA	CASSFGDIRGYTF	TGTGCCAGCAGCTTCGGGGACATTCGGGGCTACACCTTC
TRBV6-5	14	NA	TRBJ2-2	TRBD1	CATSDRGGTGELFF	TGTGCCACTAGCGACAGGGGAGGCACCGGGGAGCTGTTTTTT
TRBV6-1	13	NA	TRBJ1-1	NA	CASSYLVGTEAFF	TGTGCCAGCAGTTATCTGGTCGGGACTGAAGCTTTCTTT
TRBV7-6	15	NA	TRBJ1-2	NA	CASSLEAGPNYGYTF	TGTGCCAGCAGCTTAGAGGCAGGCCCTAACTATGGCTACACCTTC
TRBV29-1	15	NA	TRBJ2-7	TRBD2	CSVVTRGRGPYEQYF	TGCAGCGTTGTGACCCGGGGGAGGGGACCCTACGAGCAGTACTTC
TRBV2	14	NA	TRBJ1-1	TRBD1	CASSSRTGRTEAFF	TGTGCCAGCAGTTCGCGGACAGGGCGCACTGAAGCTTTCTTT
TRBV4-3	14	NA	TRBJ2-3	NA	CASSQESGEDTQYF	TGCGCCAGCAGCCAAGAATCGGGGGAGGATACGCAGTATTTT
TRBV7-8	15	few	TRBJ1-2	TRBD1	CASSLARQGNYGYTF	TGTGCCAGCAGCTTAGCTCGACAGGGGAACTATGGCTACACCTTC
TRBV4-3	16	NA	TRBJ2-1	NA	CASSQGHRHSYNEQFF	TGCGCCAGCAGCCAAGGACACAGGCACTCCTACAATGAGCAGTTCTTC
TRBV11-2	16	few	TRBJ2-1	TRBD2	CASSPRTSGGAGEQFF	TGTGCCAGCAGCCCCCGGACTAGCGGGGGGGCTGGTGAGCAGTTCTTC
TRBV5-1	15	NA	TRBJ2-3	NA	CASSLASGSTDTQYF	TGCGCCAGCAGCTTGGCCAGCGGGAGCACAGATACGCAGTATTTT
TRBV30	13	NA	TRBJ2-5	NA	CAWSVRLRETQYF	TGTGCCTGGAGTGTACGCCTACGGGAGACCCAGTACTTC
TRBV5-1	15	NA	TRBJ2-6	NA	CASTMAGSGANVLTF	TGCGCCAGCACCATGGCGGGGTCCGGGGCCAACGTCCTGACTTTC
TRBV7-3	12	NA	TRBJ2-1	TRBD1	CASSLQGNEQFF	TGTGCCAGCAGCCTACAGGGGAATGAGCAGTTCTTC
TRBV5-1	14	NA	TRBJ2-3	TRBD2	CASSEGGGTDTQYF	TGCGCCAGCAGCGAGGGCGGGGGAACAGATACGCAGTATTTT
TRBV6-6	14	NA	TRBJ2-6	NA	CASTSGSGANVLTF	TGTGCCAGCACCTCAGGGTCTGGGGCCAACGTCCTGACTTTC
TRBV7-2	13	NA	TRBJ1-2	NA	CASSLGGDYGYTF	TGTGCCAGCAGCTTAGGGGGGGACTATGGCTACACCTTC
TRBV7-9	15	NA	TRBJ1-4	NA	CASSAQGLGNEKLFF	TGTGCCAGCAGCGCGCAGGGGTTGGGTAATGAAAAACTGTTTTTT
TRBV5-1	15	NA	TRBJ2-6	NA	CASTGQPSGANVLTF	TGCGCCAGTACCGGACAGCCCTCTGGGGCCAACGTCCTGACTTTC
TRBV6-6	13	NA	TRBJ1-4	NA	CASRGGLGEKLFF	TGTGCCAGCAGGGGGGGGCTCGGGGAAAAACTGTTTTTT
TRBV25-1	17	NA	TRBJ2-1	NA	CASSSAPGTRGDNEQFF	TGTGCCAGCAGCAGTGCCCCAGGGACTCGGGGTGACAATGAGCAGTTCTTC
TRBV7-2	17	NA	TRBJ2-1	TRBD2	CASSLAGGTSSYNEQFF	TGTGCCAGCAGCTTAGCAGGCGGGACTAGCTCCTACAATGAGCAGTTCTTC
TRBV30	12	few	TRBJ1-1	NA	CAWSPMNTEAFF	TGTGCCTGGTCACCTATGAACACTGAAGCTTTCTTT